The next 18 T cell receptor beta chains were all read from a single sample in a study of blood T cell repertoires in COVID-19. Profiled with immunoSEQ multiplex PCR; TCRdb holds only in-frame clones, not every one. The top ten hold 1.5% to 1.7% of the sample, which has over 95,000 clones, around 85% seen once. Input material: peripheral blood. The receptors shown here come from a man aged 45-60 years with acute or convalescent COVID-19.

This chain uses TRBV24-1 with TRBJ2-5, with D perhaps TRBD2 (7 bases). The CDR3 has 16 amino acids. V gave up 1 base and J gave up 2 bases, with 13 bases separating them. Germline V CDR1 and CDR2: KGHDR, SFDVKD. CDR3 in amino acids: CATSDLQGGGQETQYF. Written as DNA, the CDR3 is TGTGCCACCAGTGATTTACAAGGGGGGGGTCAAGAGACCCAGTACTTC.

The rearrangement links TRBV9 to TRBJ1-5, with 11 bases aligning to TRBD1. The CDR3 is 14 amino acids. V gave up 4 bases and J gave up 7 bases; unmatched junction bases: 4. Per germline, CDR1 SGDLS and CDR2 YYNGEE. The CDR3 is CASSPGQGGQPQHF. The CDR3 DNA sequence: TGTGCCAGCAGCCCGGGACAGGGGGGACAGCCCCAGCATTTT.

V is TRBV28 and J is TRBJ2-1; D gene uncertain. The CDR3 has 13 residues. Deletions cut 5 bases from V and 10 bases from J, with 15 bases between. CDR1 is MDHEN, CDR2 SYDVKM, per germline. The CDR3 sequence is CASSPSGTWEQFF. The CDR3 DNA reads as TGTGCCAGCAGTCCTTCGGGTACGTGGGAGCAGTTCTTC.

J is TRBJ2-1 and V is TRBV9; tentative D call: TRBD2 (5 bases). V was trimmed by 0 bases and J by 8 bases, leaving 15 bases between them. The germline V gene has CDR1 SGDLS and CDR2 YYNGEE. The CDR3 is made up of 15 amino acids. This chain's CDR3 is CASSVDAYGIDEQFF. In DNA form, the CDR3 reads TGTGCCAGCAGCGTAGACGCTTACGGGATAGATGAGCAGTTCTTC.

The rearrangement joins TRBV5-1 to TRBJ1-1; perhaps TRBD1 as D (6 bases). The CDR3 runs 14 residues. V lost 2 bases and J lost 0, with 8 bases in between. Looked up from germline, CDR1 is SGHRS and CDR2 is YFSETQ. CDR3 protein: CASSLGQMNTEAFF. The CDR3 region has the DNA TGCGCCAGCAGCTTAGGACAGATGAACACTGAAGCTTTCTTT.

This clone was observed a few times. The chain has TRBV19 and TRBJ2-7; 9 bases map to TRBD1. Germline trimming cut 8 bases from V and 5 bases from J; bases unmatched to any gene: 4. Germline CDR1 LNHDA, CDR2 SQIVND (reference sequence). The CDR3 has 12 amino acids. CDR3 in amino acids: CASCDRGDEQYF. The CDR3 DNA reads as TGTGCCAGTTGCGACAGGGGGGACGAGCAGTACTTC.

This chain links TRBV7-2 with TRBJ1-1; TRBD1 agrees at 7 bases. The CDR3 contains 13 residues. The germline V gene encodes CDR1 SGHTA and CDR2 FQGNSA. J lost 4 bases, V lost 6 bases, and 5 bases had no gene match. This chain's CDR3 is CASSRQGLTEAFF. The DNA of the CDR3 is TGTGCCAGCAGTCGACAGGGACTCACTGAAGCTTTCTTT.

The CDR3 is CASSRDINYGYTF. CDR3 coding DNA: TGTGCCAGCAGCCGGGACATCAACTATGGCTACACCTTC. V usage is TRBV5-6 and J usage is TRBJ1-2; D might be TRBD1 (6 bases). The ends were cut back, 4 bases at V and 2 bases at J, with 9 bases in the middle. The CDR3 runs to 13 residues. Germline values: CDR1 SGHDT, CDR2 YYEEEE.

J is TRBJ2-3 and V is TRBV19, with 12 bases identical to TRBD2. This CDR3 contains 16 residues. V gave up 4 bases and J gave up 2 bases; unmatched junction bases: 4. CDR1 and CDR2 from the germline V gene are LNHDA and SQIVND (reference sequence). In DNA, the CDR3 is TGTGCCAGTAGTAGCACTAGCGGGGGGCTCACAGATACGCAGTATTTT. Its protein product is CASSSTSGGLTDTQYF.

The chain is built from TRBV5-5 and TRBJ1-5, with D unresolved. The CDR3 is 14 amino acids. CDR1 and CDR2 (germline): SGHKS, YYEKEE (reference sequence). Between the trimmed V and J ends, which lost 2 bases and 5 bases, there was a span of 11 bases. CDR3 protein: CASSLVQTYQPQHF. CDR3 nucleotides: TGTGCCAGCAGCTTAGTACAAACCTATCAGCCCCAGCATTTT.

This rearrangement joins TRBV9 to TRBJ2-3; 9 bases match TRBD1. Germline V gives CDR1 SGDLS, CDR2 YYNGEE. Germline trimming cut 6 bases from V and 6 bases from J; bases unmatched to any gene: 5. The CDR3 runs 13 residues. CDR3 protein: CASNRDRADTQYF. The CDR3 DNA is TGTGCCAGCAACCGGGACAGGGCGGATACGCAGTATTTT.

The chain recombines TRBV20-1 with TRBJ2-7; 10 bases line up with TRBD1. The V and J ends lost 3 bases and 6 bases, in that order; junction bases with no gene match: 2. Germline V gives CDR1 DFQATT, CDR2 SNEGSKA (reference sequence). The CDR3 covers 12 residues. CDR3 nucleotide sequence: TGCAGTGCTAGTGACAGGGGGCGCGAGCAGTACTTC. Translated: CSASDRGREQYF.

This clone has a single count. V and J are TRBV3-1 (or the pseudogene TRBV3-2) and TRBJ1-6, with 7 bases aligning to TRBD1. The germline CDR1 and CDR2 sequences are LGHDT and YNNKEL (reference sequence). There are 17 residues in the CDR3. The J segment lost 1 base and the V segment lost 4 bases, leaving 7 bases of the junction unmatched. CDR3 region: CASSRGAQGSYNSPLHF. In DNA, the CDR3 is TGTGCCAGCAGCCGAGGAGCACAGGGGTCCTATAATTCACCCCTCCACTTT.

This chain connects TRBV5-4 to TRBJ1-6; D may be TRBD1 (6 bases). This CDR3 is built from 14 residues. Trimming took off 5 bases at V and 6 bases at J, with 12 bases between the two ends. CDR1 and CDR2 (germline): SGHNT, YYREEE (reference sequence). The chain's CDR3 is CASRRDMVNSPLHF. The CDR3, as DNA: TGTGCCAGCAGACGGGACATGGTTAATTCACCCCTCCACTTT.

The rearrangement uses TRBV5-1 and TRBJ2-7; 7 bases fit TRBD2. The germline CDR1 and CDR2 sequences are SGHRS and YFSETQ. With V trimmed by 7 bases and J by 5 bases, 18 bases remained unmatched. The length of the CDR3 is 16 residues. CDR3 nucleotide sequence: TGCGCCAGCGAGCCGTTCGGGGGGACTTCTAGACACGAGCAGTACTTC. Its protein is CASEPFGGTSRHEQYF.

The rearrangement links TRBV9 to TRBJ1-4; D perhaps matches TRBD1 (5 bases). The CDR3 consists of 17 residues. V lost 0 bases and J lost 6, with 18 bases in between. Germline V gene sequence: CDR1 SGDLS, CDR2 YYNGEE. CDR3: CASSVAPGGAGDEKLFF. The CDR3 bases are TGTGCCAGCAGCGTAGCTCCCGGGGGAGCAGGTGATGAAAAACTGTTTTTT.

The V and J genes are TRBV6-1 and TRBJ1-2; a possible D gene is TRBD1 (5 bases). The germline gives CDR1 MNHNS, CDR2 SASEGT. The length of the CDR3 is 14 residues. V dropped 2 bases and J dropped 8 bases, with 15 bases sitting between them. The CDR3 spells CASSERGGRVGYTF. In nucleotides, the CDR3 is TGTGCCAGCAGTGAACGGGGGGGAAGGGTCGGCTACACCTTC.

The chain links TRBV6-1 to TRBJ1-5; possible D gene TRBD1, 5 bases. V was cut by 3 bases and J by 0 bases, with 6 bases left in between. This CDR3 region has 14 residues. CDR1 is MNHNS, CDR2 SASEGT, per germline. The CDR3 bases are TGTGCCAGCAGTGATGACAGTAGCAATCAGCCCCAGCATTTT. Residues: CASSDDSSNQPQHF.